These 3 T cell receptor beta chains were sequenced from one sample in a study of vaccination effects on CD4 cells after COVID-19. The data were produced by immunoSEQ multiplex PCR, yet TCRdb's version contains in-frame clones alone and is incomplete. The profile shows tens of thousands of clones, 65% to 75% of them singletons. With the ViraFEST assay, the study expanded antigen-specific CD4+ T cells using viral peptide pools, then sequenced them. Culturing for 9 to 10 days preceded CD4+ T cell isolation. Vaccination of participants consisted of two doses of either the BNT162b2 or mRNA-1273 vaccine. No antigen has been assigned to these receptors. The sample was CD4+ T cells from PBMCs cultured with HCoV-OC43 spike peptides, taken after COVID-19 vaccination. Subset meaning: HCoV-OC43 spike overlapping peptide pool stimulation. These receptors all stem from a human donor who received a COVID-19 vaccine.

In its sample, this clone was seen a few times. This chain joins TRBV2 and TRBJ1-2, with D perhaps TRBD1 (5 bases). Germline lookup yields CDR1 SNHLY and CDR2 FYNNEI. V lost 2 bases and J 7 bases, leaving 11 bases between the germline ends. This CDR3 has 13 amino acids. CDR3 protein: CASSETAGSGYTF. Written as DNA, the CDR3 is TGTGCCAGCAGTGAAACAGCAGGGAGTGGCTACACCTTC.

This chain joins TRBV10-1 and TRBJ1-2; possibly TRBD1 for D (5 bases). The germline gives CDR1 WNHNN, CDR2 SYGVQD (reference sequence). V was shortened by 3 bases and J by 8 bases, with 13 bases between the two germline ends. The CDR3 has 13 residues. CDR3 in DNA: TGCGCCAGCAGTGAATTTTCGGGGGAAGGCTACACCTTC. This sequence encodes CASSEFSGEGYTF.

This chain uses TRBV5-1 with TRBJ2-5; tentative D call: TRBD1 (5 bases). The V end was cut by 5 bases, the J end by 2 bases, with 10 bases between. This CDR3 comprises 13 residues. Per the germline V gene, CDR1 is SGHRS and CDR2 is YFSETQ. CDR3: CASSQGSQETQYF. In nucleotides, the CDR3 is TGCGCCAGCAGTCAGGGCAGTCAAGAGACCCAGTACTTC.